This entry lists 23 T cell receptor beta chains sequenced from one sample in a study of T cell responses to AZD1222 COVID-19 vaccine. The assay was immunoSEQ multiplex PCR, and TCRdb's table has in-frame clones only and misses some. Among approximately 200,000 clones listed, approximately 90% were seen once. Here the sequenced sample was peripheral blood, taken 28 days after the second AZD1222 dose. The receptors originated from an adult who received the AZD1222 COVID-19 vaccine.

V usage is TRBV10-3 and J usage is TRBJ1-1; weak D call: TRBD1 (6 bases). The V gene's germline CDR1 is ENHRY and CDR2 SYGVKD. The CDR3 consists of 13 residues. Trimming took 4 bases from V and 5 from J, leaving 11 bases between them. The DNA for the CDR3 is TGTGCCATCAGTGGTCAGGGGAAGACTGAAGCTTTCTTT. It specifies CAISGQGKTEAFF.

The CDR3 loop reads CASTGAGVYEQYF. For the CDR3, the DNA is TGTGCCAGCACTGGGGCAGGGGTGTACGAGCAGTACTTC. V gene TRBV28 combines with J gene TRBJ2-7; tentative D call: TRBD1 (6 bases). The CDR3 spans 13 residues. Deletions cut 7 bases from V and 4 bases from J, with 14 bases between. CDR1 and CDR2 from the germline V gene are MDHEN and SYDVKM.

V gene TRBV9 combines with J gene TRBJ2-6; the D is unclear. The CDR3 has 15 residues. V was pared by 3 bases and J by 0 bases, with 7 bases between. CDR1 and CDR2 from the germline V gene are SGDLS and YYNGEE. The DNA for the CDR3 is TGTGCCAGCAGCGCTCTTAGCTCTGGGGCCAACGTCCTGACTTTC. Translated: CASSALSSGANVLTF.

This clone has just one count. The chain employs TRBV13 and TRBJ2-3; TRBD1 aligns across 8 bases. Germline V gene lookup returns CDR1 PRHDT and CDR2 FYEKMQ (reference sequence). This CDR3 has 16 amino acids. J was trimmed by 0 bases and V by 3 bases; bases with no gene match: 5. The CDR3 DNA sequence: TGTGCCAGCAGCTTTGGACAGGGTATTAGCACAGATACGCAGTATTTT. Translated, it gives CASSFGQGISTDTQYF.

The V call is TRBV11-2, the J call TRBJ2-1, with D possibly being TRBD1 (5 bases). The CDR3 runs 14 residues. From germline, CDR1 is SGHAT and CDR2 FQNNGV. With 5 bases removed from V and 7 bases from J, the gap between germline ends came to 15 bases. CDR3 bases: TGTGCCAGCAGCCTCTACGCAGGGTCTAATGAGCAGTTCTTC. This translates into CASSLYAGSNEQFF.

This chain joins TRBV12-5 and TRBJ2-1; 9 nucleotides line up with TRBD1. Germline CDR1 reads LGHNT; CDR2 reads FRNRAP. The CDR3 has 16 amino acids. Trimming took 4 bases from V and 0 from J; bases not matched to a gene: 4. The CDR3 protein is CASGSWDRASYNEQFF. The CDR3 coding sequence is TGTGCTAGTGGTTCCTGGGACAGGGCCTCCTACAATGAGCAGTTCTTC.

For the CDR3, the DNA is TGTGCCAGCAGCCCAGGGAGGGGGGAGAACACTGAAGCTTTCTTT. Protein sequence: CASSPGRGENTEAFF. This chain connects TRBV11-3 to TRBJ1-1; weak D call: TRBD1 (6 bases). The CDR3 loop spans 15 amino acids. Germline CDR1 is SGHNT and CDR2 is YENEEA. V was clipped by 5 bases and J by 1 base, with 14 bases between them.

This chain links TRBV5-1 with TRBJ2-1; 12 bases agree with TRBD2. The trim removed 2 bases at V and 4 bases at J, leaving 4 bases unmatched. The CDR3 is 16 residues long. The germline gives CDR1 SGHRS, CDR2 YFSETQ. CDR3 nucleotide sequence: TGCGCCAGCAGCTTAAACCTAGCGGGAGGGTACAATGAGCAGTTCTTC. Amino acids: CASSLNLAGGYNEQFF.

The rearrangement joins TRBV5-1 to TRBJ1-5, with 10 bases fitting TRBD1. CDR3 length equals 15 residues. CDR1 SGHRS and CDR2 YFSETQ come from the germline V gene. After removal of 4 bases from V and 7 bases from J, the junction contained 8 bases not matched to a gene. The CDR3 is CASSLGGTGVQPQHF. CDR3 sequence (DNA): TGCGCCAGCAGCCTGGGAGGGACAGGGGTCCAGCCCCAGCATTTT.

The chain links TRBV4-2 to TRBJ2-2; D gene unclear. The CDR3 totals 15 residues. The germline gives CDR1 LGHNA, CDR2 YNFKEQ. Trimming cost V 5 bases and J 1 base, with 11 bases left between them. In nucleotides, the CDR3 is TGTGCCAGCAGCTATGGTTCTGGGAACACCGGGGAGCTGTTTTTT. This translates into CASSYGSGNTGELFF.

This chain links TRBV28 with TRBJ2-7; 8 bases line up with TRBD1. The CDR3 is 15 residues long. Germline CDR1 is MDHEN and CDR2 is SYDVKM. V shed 1 base, J shed 5 bases, and the junction held 7 bases outside the gene matches. DNA for the CDR3: TGTGCCAGCAGTTTATCGGACAGGGAGATAGACGAGCAGTACTTC. It yields the protein CASSLSDREIDEQYF.

V and J are TRBV5-5 and TRBJ1-4; D not certain. Per germline, CDR1 SGHKS and CDR2 YYEKEE (reference sequence). The CDR3 runs 14 residues. Trimming removed 0 bases at V and 7 bases at J, with 10 bases between. DNA for the CDR3: TGTGCCAGCAGCTTGGGCGCGGCGACTGAAAAACTGTTTTTT. Translating gives CASSLGAATEKLFF.

The chain has TRBV6-2 or TRBV6-3 and TRBJ1-4; TRBD1 matches at 7 bases. After removal of 4 bases from V and 10 bases from J, the junction contained 6 bases not matched to a gene. Germline assignment: CDR1 MNHEY and CDR2 SVGEGT. CDR3 length: 13 amino acids. The CDR3 here is CASSSPTGPKLFF. In DNA, the CDR3 is TGTGCCAGCAGTTCCCCGACAGGGCCAAAACTGTTTTTT.

The J gene is TRBJ2-5, the V gene TRBV5-4, with no clear D. The V end lost 1 base, the J end lost 5 bases, and 12 bases lay between the germline ends. CDR1 is SGHNT, CDR2 YYREEE, per germline (reference sequence). The length of the CDR3 is 14 residues. The CDR3: CASSLFGKQETQYF. In DNA form, the CDR3 reads TGTGCCAGCAGCTTGTTCGGCAAACAGGAGACCCAGTACTTC.

This clone was seen only once. The gene calls are TRBV20-1 and TRBJ1-2; 10 bases align to TRBD1. This CDR3 contains 10 residues. Trimming removed 6 bases from V and 13 bases from J; junction bases left unmatched: 5. Germline lookup yields CDR1 DFQATT and CDR2 SNEGSKA (reference sequence). The CDR3 DNA reads as TGCAGTGCGAGGACAGGGGGGCTCACCTTC. Protein sequence: CSARTGGLTF.

The V gene is TRBV6-5, the J gene TRBJ1-5; D ambiguous. There are 14 residues in the CDR3. Germline loops: CDR1 MNHEY, CDR2 SVGAGI. Trimming stripped 2 bases from V and 8 bases from J, with 13 bases between. The CDR3 loop is CASSYDRDRKPQHF. The CDR3 nucleotides read TGTGCCAGCAGTTACGATAGGGATCGAAAGCCCCAGCATTTT.

The gene calls are TRBV11-1 and TRBJ1-1; 7 positions agree with TRBD1. J was trimmed by 3 bases and V by 4 bases; bases with no gene match: 2. The germline gives CDR1 SGHAT, CDR2 FQDESV (reference sequence). The CDR3 loop spans 13 amino acids. In DNA, the CDR3 is TGTGCCAGCAGCTCAGGGGGGCACACTGAAGCTTTCTTT. This encodes CASSSGGHTEAFF. The full variable domain, its missing parts supplied by reference TRBV11-1 and TRBJ1-1, is EAEVAQSPRYKITEKSQAVAFWCDPISGHATLYWYRQILGQGPELLVQFQDESVVDDSQLPKDRFSAERLKGVDSTLKIQPAELGDSAMYLCASSSGGHTEAFFGQGTRLTVV.

This chain joins TRBV28 and TRBJ2-7; 10 positions agree with TRBD2. CDR1 and CDR2 from the germline V gene are MDHEN and SYDVKM. V shed 5 bases, J shed 2 bases, and the junction held 9 bases outside the gene matches. The length of the CDR3 is 16 residues. CDR3 in amino acids: CASSNSGRMTPYEQYF. In DNA, the CDR3 is TGTGCCAGCAGTAATAGCGGGAGGATGACCCCCTACGAGCAGTACTTC.

V usage is TRBV19 and J usage is TRBJ1-1, with 9 bases matching TRBD1. The CDR3 loop spans 14 amino acids. Germline assignment: CDR1 LNHDA and CDR2 SQIVND (reference sequence). V lost 5 bases, J lost 5 bases, and 6 bases stayed unmatched. CDR3 coding DNA: TGTGCCAGTAGTGGGGACAGGGAGGCGACTGAAGCTTTCTTT. Residues: CASSGDREATEAFF.

The chain combines TRBV4-1 with TRBJ2-1; D gene uncertain. Per germline, CDR1 MGHRA and CDR2 YSYEKL. The CDR3 runs to 13 residues. Trimming left V 4 bases short and J 8 bases short, with 12 bases between. The CDR3 nucleotides are TGCGCCAGCAGCCCGCTCAAGTCTTATGAGCAGTTCTTC. This gives the protein CASSPLKSYEQFF.

In nucleotides, the CDR3 is TGTGCCTGGAGTGAGGTTGAAAAACTGTTTTTT. Its protein is CAWSEVEKLFF. The V gene is TRBV30, the J gene TRBJ1-4, with D uncertain. Germline V lookup: CDR1 GTSNPN, CDR2 SVGIG (reference sequence). CDR3 size: 11 residues. V gave up 1 base and J gave up 7 bases, with 4 bases separating them.

The J gene is TRBJ1-1, the V gene TRBV3-1 (or the pseudogene TRBV3-2); TRBD1 might be the D (6 bases). This CDR3 is 15 amino acids long. CDR1 is LGHDT, CDR2 YNNKEL, per germline (reference sequence). The ends were cut back, 8 bases at V and 0 bases at J, with 16 bases in the middle. The CDR3: CASARQGPMNTEAFF. CDR3 DNA sequence: TGTGCCAGCGCCAGGCAGGGGCCCATGAACACTGAAGCTTTCTTT.

This rearrangement joins TRBV24-1 to TRBJ2-1; no clear D. The V and J ends lost 4 bases and 6 bases respectively, with 18 bases between them. Germline lookup yields CDR1 KGHDR and CDR2 SFDVKD. The CDR3 totals 16 residues. Here the CDR3 reads CATSDMGPDSRNEQFF. The CDR3 coding sequence is TGTGCCACCAGTGACATGGGTCCCGATTCACGCAATGAGCAGTTCTTC.